This TCR beta chain was identified during a study of blood T cell repertoires in COVID-19. Study-level information: Spain, Italy and the United States supplied samples that represented acute and convalescent COVID-19. PBMCs, B-cell-depleted T cells, or T cells were the source of the cDNA or gDNA that made up the material.

Per the original methods: Amplification with reference gene primers provided the estimates of nucleated cell counts. Some clones are missing from TCRdb's copy, which holds only in-frame ones; the method was immunoSEQ multiplex PCR. Clone size and V and J calls were adopted from that table, with D and trimming inferred from the DNA. The sample gives around 110,000 clones, approximately 78% of which show up once; roughly 8.2% is in the top ten. V was pared by 6 bases and J by 2 bases, with 9 bases of the junction left unmatched. CDR1 is LGHDT and CDR2 is YNNKEL in the germline V gene (reference sequence). CDR3 length equals 15 residues.

Sequencing was done on a sample of peripheral blood. This chain links TRBV3-1 (or the pseudogene TRBV3-2) with TRBJ1-2; 7 bases map to TRBD1. The receptor's source is a man aged 70-80 years with acute or convalescent COVID-19. The CDR3 loop is CASRQQGNVNYGYTF. In nucleotides, the CDR3 is TGTGCCAGCAGGCAACAGGGGAATGTGAACTATGGCTACACCTTC.